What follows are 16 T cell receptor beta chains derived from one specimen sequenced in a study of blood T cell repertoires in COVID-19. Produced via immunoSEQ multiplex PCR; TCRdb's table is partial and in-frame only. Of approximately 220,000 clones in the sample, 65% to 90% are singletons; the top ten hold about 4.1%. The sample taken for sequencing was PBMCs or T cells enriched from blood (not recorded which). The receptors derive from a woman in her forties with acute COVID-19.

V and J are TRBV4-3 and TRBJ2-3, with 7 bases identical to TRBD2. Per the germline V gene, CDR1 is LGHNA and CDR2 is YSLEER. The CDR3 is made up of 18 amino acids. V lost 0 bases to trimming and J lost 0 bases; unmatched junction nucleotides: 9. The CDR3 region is CASSQEGSSGTSTDTQYF. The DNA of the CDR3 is TGCGCCAGCAGCCAAGAGGGTTCTAGCGGCACTAGCACAGATACGCAGTATTTT.

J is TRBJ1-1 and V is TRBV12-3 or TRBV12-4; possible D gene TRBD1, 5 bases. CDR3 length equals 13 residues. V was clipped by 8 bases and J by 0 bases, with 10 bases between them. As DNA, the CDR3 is TGTGCCAGCCAGCAGGGCGTGAACACTGAAGCTTTCTTT. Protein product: CASQQGVNTEAFF.

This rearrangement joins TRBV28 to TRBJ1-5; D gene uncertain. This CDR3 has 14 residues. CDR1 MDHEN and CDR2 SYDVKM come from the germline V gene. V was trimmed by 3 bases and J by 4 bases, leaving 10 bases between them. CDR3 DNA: TGTGCCAGCAGTTTGCTCCCAGGTAATCAGCCCCAGCATTTT. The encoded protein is CASSLLPGNQPQHF.

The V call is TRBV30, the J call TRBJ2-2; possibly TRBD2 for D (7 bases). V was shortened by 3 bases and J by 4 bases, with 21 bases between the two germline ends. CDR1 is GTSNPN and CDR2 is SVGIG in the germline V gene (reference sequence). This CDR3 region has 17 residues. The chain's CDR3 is CAWRVDGAGHSTGELFF. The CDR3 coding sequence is TGTGCCTGGAGGGTTGACGGAGCGGGACATTCCACCGGGGAGCTGTTTTTT. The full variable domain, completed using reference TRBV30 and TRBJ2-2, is SQTIHQWPATLVQPVGSPLSLECTVEGTSNPNLYWYRQAAGRGLQLLFYSVGIGQISSEVPQNLSASRPQDRQFILSSKKLLLSDSGFYLCAWRVDGAGHSTGELFFGEGSRLTVL.

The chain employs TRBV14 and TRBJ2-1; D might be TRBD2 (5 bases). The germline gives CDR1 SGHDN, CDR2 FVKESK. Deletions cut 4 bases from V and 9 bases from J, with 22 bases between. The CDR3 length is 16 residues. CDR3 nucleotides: TGTGCCAGCAGCCTAAGAGCGGTCCCCTTCTTAGGTGAGCAGTTCTTC. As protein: CASSLRAVPFLGEQFF. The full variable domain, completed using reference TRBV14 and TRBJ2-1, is EAGVTQFPSHSVIEKGQTVTLRCDPISGHDNLYWYRRVMGKEIKFLLHFVKESKQDESGMPNNRFLAERTGGTYSTLKVQPAELEDSGVYFCASSLRAVPFLGEQFFGPGTRLTVL.

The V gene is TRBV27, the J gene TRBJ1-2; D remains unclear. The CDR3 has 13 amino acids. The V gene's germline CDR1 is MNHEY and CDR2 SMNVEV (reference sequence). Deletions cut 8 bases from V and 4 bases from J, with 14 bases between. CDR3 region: CASSLGAAYGYTF. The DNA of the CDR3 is TGTGCCAGCTCTCTAGGCGCAGCCTATGGCTACACCTTC.

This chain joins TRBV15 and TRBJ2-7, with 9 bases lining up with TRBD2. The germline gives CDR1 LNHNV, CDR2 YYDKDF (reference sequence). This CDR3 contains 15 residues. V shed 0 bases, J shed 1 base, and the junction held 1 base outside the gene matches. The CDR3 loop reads CATSRDLAGSYEQYF. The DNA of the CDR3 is TGTGCCACCAGCAGAGATCTAGCGGGATCCTACGAGCAGTACTTC.

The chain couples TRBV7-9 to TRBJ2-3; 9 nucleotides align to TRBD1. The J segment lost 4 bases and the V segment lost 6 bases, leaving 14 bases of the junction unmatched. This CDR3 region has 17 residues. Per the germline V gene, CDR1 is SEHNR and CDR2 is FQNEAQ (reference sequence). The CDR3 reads CASSLTGYRGRPDTQYF. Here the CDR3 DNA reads TGTGCCAGCAGTTTAACTGGTTACAGGGGGCGCCCAGATACGCAGTATTTT.

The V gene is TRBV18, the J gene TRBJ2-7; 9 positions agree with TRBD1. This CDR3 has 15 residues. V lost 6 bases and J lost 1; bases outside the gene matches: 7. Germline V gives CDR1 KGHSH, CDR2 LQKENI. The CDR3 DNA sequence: TGTGCCAGCTCTCTTGGGACAGGGAGTTCCTACGAGCAGTACTTC. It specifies CASSLGTGSSYEQYF.

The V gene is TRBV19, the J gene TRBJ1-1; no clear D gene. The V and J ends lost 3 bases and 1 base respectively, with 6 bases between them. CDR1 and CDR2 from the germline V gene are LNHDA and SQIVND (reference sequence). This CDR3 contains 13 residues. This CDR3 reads CASSMSQNTEAFF. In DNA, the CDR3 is TGTGCCAGTAGTATGTCACAGAACACTGAAGCTTTCTTT.

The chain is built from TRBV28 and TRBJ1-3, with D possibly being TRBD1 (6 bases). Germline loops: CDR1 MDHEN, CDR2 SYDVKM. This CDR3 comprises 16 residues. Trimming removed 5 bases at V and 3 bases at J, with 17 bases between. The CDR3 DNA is TGTGCCAGCAGTCCCGAATCAGGGGTAAGTGGAAACACCATATATTTT. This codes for CASSPESGVSGNTIYF.

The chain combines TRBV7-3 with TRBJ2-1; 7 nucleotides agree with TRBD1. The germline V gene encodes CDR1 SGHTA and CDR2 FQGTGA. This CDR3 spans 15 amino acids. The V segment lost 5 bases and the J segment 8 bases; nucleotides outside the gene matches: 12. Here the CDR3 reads CASSRDRPNGDEQFF. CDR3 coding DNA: TGTGCCAGCAGCCGGGACAGACCTAATGGGGATGAGCAGTTCTTC. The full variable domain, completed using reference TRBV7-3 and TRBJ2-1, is GAGVSQTPSNKVTEKGKYVELRCDPISGHTALYWYRQSLGQGPEFLIYFQGTGAADDSGLPNDRFFAVRPEGSVSTLKIQRTERGDSAVYLCASSRDRPNGDEQFFGPGTRLTVL.

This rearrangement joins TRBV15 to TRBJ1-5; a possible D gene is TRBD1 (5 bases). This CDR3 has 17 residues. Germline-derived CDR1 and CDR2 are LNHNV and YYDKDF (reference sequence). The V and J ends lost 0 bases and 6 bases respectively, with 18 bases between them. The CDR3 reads CATSRDGQVQGGQPQHF. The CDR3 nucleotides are TGTGCCACCAGCAGAGATGGCCAGGTTCAGGGAGGTCAGCCCCAGCATTTT.

In DNA, the CDR3 is TGTGCCATTCCGGGACTGAAGAACACTGAAGCTTTCTTT. It yields the protein CAIPGLKNTEAFF. This rearrangement joins TRBV10-3 to TRBJ1-1, with D tentatively TRBD1 (5 bases). The CDR3 runs to 13 residues. From germline, CDR1 is ENHRY and CDR2 SYGVKD. V lost 9 bases, J lost 1 base, and 12 bases lay in between.

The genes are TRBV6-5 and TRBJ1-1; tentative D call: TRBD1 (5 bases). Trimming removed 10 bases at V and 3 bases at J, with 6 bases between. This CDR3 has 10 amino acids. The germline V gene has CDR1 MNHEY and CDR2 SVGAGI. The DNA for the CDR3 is TGTGCCACAGGGTACACTGAAGCTTTCTTT. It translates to CATGYTEAFF.

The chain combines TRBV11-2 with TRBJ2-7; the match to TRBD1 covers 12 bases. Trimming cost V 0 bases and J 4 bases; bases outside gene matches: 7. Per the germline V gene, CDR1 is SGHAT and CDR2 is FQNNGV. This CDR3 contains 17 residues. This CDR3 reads CASSLDLGQGARYEQYF. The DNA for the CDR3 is TGTGCCAGCAGCTTAGATTTGGGACAGGGGGCTCGGTACGAGCAGTACTTC.